A single sample gave rise to the 2 T cell receptor beta chains below, sequenced in a study of PD-1 blockade in classical Hodgkin lymphoma. Brentuximab vedotin exposure varied among the patients, all of whom had relapsed after autologous stem cell transplantation. Clones were sequenced by immunoSEQ multiplex PCR, and TCRdb holds only the in-frame ones, with some missing. This sample has about 36,000 clones, with approximately 69% found just once. The sequencing here drew on peripheral blood mononuclear cells (PBMCs), taken before the second cycle of nivolumab. These TCRs come from a human donor with classical Hodgkin lymphoma.

The V gene is TRBV28, the J gene TRBJ2-3; 9 positions match TRBD1. The trim removed 6 bases at V and 4 bases at J, leaving 2 bases unmatched. CDR3 length: 13 residues. The germline CDR1 and CDR2 sequences are MDHEN and SYDVKM. CDR3 protein: CASRTGGSDTQYF. The CDR3 coding sequence is TGTGCCAGCAGGACAGGGGGATCAGATACGCAGTATTTT.

The rearrangement joins TRBV6-6 to TRBJ2-1, with 15 bases aligning to TRBD2. Germline V CDR1 and CDR2: MNHNY, SVGAGI (reference sequence). CDR3 length equals 15 residues. The junction had 3 bases not matched to a gene; V was cut back by 5 bases and J by 7 bases. As DNA, the CDR3 is TGTGCCAGCAGTCGGACTAGCGGGAGGGGGAATGAGCAGTTCTTC. Its translation: CASSRTSGRGNEQFF.